This T cell receptor beta chain was sequenced for a study of cytomegalovirus exposure and HLA in healthy donors. Overall study findings and caveats: Most TCR sequences were seen very rarely across donors, but some public TCRs occurred in many. Cytomegalovirus-associated TCR beta chains were listed, numbering 150 to 200. First-cohort TCR clusters were later found to tend to co-occur in the 120 or so validation repertoires.

Measured with immunoSEQ multiplex PCR; TCRdb has only the in-frame clones, and not every one. The table lists hundreds of thousands of clones, around nine tenths of them singletons, with about 2.5% in the top ten. Comments on this clone: Its antigen is not identified.

The V segment lost 1 base and the J segment 4 bases; nucleotides outside the gene matches: 4. Germline assignment: CDR1 SGHTA and CDR2 FQGNSA. CDR3 size: 15 residues. The sequence derives from a man younger than 30 in good health and CMV-seronegative. Sequencing used PBMCs. The chain uses TRBV7-2 and TRBJ2-5; TRBD2 agrees at 9 bases. CDR3 in amino acids: CASSLGQAGGETQYF. For the CDR3, the DNA is TGTGCCAGCAGCTTAGGGCAAGCGGGGGGAGAGACCCAGTACTTC.